This paragraph covers one T cell receptor (beta chain) sequence. What it binds is not known. The sample originates from a study of T cell repertoires in cytomegalovirus infection. Germline V gives CDR1 ENHRY, CDR2 SYGVKD. The CDR3 contains 14 residues. Trimming removed 10 bases at V and 6 bases at J, with 18 bases between. TCRdb itself ran the reads through MiXCR, one entry per CDR3 protein. The sample consists of around 540,000 distinct CDR3 sequences, roughly a third of them appearing once. The TCR originated in a human donor in good health (CMV status not recorded). Some clones in this sample may be carry-over from other donors' samples. This material consisted of cultured PBMCs, taken from culture after CMV antigen stimulation. This chain uses TRBV10-3 with TRBJ2-2, with D tentatively TRBD2 (6 bases). DNA of the CDR3: TGTGCCAGCGCTGATGGGGGGAGCGCCGGGGAGCTGTTTTTT. Its protein is CASADGGSAGELFF.